The sequence of this T cell receptor beta chain was determined in a study of blood T cell repertoires in COVID-19. At the level of the study: Samples taken during acute and convalescent COVID-19 were collected in the United States, Italy and Spain.

Assay used: immunoSEQ multiplex PCR; TCRdb lists only in-frame clones, some missing. The sample carries tens of thousands of clones, roughly 78% recorded once. This CDR3 spans 13 amino acids. V was pared by 4 bases and J by 6 bases, with 4 bases of the junction left unmatched. Germline V gene sequence: CDR1 PRHDT, CDR2 FYEKMQ (reference sequence). V and J are TRBV13 and TRBJ1-2; TRBD1 aligns across 8 bases. Sequencing was carried out using peripheral blood. This receptor was obtained from a woman in her seventies with acute or convalescent COVID-19. The DNA for the CDR3 is TGTGCCAGCAGCTCCGACAGGGGTGATGGCTACACCTTC. This gives the protein CASSSDRGDGYTF.